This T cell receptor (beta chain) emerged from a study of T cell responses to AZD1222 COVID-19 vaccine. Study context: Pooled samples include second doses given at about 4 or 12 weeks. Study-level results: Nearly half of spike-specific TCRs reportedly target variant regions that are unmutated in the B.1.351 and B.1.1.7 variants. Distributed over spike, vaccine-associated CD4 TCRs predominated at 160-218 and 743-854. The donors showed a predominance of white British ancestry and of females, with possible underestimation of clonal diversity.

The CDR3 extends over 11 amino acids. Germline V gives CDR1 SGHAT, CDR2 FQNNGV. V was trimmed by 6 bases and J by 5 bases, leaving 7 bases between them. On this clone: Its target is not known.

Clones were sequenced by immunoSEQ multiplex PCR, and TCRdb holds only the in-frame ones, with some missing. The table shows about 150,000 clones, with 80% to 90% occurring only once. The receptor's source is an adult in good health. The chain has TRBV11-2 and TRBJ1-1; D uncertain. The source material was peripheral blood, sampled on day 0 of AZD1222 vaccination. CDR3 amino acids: CASRSLTEAFF. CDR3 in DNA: TGTGCCAGCAGATCCCTTACTGAAGCTTTCTTT.